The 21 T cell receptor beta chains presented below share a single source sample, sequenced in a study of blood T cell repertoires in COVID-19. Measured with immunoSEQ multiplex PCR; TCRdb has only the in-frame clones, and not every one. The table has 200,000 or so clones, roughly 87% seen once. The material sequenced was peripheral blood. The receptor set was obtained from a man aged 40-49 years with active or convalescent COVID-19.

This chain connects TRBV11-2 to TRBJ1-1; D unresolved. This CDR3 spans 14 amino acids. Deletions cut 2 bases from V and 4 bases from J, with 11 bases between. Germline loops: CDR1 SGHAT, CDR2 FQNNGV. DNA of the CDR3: TGTGCCAGCAGCTTATCACCTCCGGTCACTGAAGCTTTCTTT. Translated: CASSLSPPVTEAFF.

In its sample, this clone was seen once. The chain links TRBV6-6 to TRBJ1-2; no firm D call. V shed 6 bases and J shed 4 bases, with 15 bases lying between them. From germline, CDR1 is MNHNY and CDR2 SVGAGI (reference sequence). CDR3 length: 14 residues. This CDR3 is CASREGTLGYGYTF. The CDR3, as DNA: TGTGCCAGCAGGGAAGGTACCCTAGGCTATGGCTACACCTTC.

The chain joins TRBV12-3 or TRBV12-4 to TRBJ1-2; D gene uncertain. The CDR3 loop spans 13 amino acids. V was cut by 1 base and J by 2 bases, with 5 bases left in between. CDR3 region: CASSLDRNYGYTF. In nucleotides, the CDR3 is TGTGCCAGCAGTTTAGACAGAAACTATGGCTACACCTTC.

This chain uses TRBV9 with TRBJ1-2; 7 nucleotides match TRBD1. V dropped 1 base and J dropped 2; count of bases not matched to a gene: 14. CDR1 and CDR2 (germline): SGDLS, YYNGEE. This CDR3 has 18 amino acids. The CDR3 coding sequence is TGTGCCAGCAGCGTAAAGGGGGCGAGGAGGTACAGAAACTATGGCTACACCTTC. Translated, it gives CASSVKGARRYRNYGYTF.

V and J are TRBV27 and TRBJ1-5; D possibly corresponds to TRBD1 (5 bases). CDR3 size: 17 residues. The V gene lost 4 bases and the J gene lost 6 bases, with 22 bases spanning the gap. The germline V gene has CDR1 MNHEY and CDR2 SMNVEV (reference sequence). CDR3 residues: CASSYDGLEGSGQPQHF. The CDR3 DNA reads TGTGCCAGCAGTTACGACGGTTTGGAGGGGTCCGGTCAGCCCCAGCATTTT.

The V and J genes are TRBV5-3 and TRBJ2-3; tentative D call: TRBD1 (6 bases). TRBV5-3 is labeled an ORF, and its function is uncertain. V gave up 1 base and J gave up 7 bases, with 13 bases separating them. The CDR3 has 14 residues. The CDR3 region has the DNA TGTGCCAGAAGCTTGCCCCGGACAGTTAATACGCAGTATTTT. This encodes CARSLPRTVNTQYF.

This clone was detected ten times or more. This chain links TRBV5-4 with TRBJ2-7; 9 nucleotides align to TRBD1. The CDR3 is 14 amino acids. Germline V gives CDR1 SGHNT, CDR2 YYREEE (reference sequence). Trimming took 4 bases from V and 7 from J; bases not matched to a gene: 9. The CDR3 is CASSISGQGREQYF. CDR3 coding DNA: TGTGCCAGCAGCATATCGGGACAGGGACGAGAGCAGTACTTC.

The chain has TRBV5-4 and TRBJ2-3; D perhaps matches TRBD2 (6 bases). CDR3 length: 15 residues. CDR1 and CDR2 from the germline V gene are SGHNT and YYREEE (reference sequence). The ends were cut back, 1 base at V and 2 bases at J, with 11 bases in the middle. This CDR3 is CASSLLVADTDTQYF. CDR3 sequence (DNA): TGTGCCAGCAGCTTGTTGGTAGCGGACACAGATACGCAGTATTTT.

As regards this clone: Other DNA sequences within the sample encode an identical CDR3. The CDR3 here is CASSPGVTDTQYF. The CDR3, as DNA: TGTGCCAGCAGCCCGGGGGTCACAGATACGCAGTATTTT. This chain uses TRBV7-2 with TRBJ2-3; perhaps TRBD2 as D (6 bases). The germline V gene has CDR1 SGHTA and CDR2 FQGNSA. Deletions cut 5 bases from V and 2 bases from J, with 8 bases between. The CDR3 totals 13 residues.

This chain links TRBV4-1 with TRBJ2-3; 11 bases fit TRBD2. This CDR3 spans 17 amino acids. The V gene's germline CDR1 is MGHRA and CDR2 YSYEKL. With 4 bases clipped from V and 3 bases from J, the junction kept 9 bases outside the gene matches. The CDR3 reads CASSLRQLAGGTDTQYF. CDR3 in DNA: TGCGCCAGCAGCCTTCGTCAGTTAGCGGGGGGGACAGATACGCAGTATTTT.

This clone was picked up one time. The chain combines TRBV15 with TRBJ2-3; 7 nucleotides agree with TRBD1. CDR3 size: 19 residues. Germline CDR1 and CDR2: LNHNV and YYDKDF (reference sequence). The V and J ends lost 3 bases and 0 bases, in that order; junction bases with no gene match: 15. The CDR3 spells CATSRVTPRQGRSTDTQYF. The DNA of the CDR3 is TGTGCCACCAGCAGGGTAACACCAAGACAGGGCCGAAGCACAGATACGCAGTATTTT.

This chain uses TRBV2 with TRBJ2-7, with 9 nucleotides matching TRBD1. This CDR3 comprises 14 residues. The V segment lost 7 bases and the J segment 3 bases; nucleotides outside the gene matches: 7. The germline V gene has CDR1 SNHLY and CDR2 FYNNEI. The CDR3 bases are TGTGCCAGCACAGGACAGGGGAGATTCTACGAGCAGTACTTC. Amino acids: CASTGQGRFYEQYF. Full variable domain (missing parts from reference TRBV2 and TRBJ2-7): EPEVTQTPSHQVTQMGQEVILRCVPISNHLYFYWYRQILGQKVEFLVSFYNNEISEKSEIFDDQFSVERPDGSNFTLKIRSTKLEDSAMYFCASTGQGRFYEQYFGPGTRLTVT.

CDR3 sequence: CASKLGLQETQYF. CDR3 nucleotide sequence: TGTGCCAGCAAGTTAGGACTCCAAGAGACCCAGTACTTC. This rearrangement joins TRBV12-3 or TRBV12-4 to TRBJ2-5, with D perhaps TRBD2 (5 bases). This CDR3 spans 13 amino acids. With 7 bases removed from V and 1 base from J, the gap between germline ends came to 10 bases.

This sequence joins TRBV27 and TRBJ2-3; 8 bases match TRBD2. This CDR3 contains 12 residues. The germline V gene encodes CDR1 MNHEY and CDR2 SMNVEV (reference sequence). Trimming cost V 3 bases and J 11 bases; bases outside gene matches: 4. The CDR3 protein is CASSFSGIRQYF. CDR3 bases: TGTGCCAGCAGTTTTAGCGGGATCAGGCAGTATTTT.

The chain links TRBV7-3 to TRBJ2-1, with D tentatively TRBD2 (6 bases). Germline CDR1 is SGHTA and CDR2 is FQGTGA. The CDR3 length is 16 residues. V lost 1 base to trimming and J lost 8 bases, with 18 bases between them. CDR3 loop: CASSLKLSRGSYEQFF. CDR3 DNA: TGTGCCAGCAGCTTAAAATTGTCGCGGGGAAGCTATGAGCAGTTCTTC.

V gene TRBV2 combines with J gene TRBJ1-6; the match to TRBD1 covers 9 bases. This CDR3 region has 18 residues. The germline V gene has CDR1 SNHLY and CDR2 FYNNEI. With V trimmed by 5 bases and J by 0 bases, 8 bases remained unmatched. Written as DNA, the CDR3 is TGTGCCAGCAGTACCGGGACAGGGCTGAGCTCCTATAATTCACCCCTCCACTTT. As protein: CASSTGTGLSSYNSPLHF.

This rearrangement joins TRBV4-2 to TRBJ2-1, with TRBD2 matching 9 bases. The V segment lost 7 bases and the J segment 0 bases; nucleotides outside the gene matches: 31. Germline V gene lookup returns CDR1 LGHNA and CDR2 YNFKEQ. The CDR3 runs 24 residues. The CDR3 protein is CASTRRGLAGISSFRRSSYNEQFF. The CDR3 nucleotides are TGTGCCAGCACCCGTCGGGGGCTAGCGGGGATTTCGTCTTTCAGACGAAGCTCCTACAATGAGCAGTTCTTC.

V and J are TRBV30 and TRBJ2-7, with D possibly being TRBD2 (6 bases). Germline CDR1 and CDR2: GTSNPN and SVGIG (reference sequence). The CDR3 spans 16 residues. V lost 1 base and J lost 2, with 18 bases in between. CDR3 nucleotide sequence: TGTGCCTGGAGTGGGGGTGTGGGACTCCGTCCCTACGAGCAGTACTTC. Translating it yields CAWSGGVGLRPYEQYF.

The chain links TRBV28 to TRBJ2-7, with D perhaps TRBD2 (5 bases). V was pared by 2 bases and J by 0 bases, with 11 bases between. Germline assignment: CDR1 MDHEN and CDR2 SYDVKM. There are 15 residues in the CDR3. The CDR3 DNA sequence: TGTGCCAGCAGTTTAGAGGGCAGAAGCTCCTACGAGCAGTACTTC. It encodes CASSLEGRSSYEQYF.

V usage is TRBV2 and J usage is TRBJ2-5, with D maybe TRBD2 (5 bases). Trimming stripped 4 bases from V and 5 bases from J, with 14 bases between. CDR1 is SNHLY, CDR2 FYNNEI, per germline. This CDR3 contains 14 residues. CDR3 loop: CASSAEAGVETQYF. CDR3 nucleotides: TGTGCCAGCAGTGCAGAGGCGGGTGTGGAGACCCAGTACTTC.

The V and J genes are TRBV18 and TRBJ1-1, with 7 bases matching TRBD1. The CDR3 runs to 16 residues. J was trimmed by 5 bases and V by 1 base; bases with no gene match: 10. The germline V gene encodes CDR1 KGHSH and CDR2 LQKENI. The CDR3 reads CASSPQNRDSATEAFF. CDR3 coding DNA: TGTGCCAGCTCACCACAAAACCGGGACAGCGCGACTGAAGCTTTCTTT. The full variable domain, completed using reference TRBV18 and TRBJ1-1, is NAGVMQNPRHLVRRRGQEARLRCSPMKGHSHVYWYRQLPEEGLKFMVYLQKENIIDESGMPKERFSAEFPKEGPSILRIQQVVRGDSAAYFCASSPQNRDSATEAFFGQGTRLTVV.